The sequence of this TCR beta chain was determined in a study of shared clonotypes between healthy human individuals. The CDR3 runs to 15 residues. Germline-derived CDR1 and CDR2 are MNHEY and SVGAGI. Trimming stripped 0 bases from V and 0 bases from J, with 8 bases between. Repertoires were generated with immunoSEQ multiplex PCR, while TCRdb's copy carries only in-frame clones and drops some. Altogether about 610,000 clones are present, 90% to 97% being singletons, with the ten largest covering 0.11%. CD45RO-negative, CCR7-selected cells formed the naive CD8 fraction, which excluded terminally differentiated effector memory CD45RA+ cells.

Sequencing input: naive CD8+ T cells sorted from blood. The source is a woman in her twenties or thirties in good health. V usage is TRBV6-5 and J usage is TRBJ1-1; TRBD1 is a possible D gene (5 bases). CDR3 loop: CASSYSQGVNTEAFF. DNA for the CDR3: TGTGCCAGCAGTTACTCGCAGGGAGTGAACACTGAAGCTTTCTTT.